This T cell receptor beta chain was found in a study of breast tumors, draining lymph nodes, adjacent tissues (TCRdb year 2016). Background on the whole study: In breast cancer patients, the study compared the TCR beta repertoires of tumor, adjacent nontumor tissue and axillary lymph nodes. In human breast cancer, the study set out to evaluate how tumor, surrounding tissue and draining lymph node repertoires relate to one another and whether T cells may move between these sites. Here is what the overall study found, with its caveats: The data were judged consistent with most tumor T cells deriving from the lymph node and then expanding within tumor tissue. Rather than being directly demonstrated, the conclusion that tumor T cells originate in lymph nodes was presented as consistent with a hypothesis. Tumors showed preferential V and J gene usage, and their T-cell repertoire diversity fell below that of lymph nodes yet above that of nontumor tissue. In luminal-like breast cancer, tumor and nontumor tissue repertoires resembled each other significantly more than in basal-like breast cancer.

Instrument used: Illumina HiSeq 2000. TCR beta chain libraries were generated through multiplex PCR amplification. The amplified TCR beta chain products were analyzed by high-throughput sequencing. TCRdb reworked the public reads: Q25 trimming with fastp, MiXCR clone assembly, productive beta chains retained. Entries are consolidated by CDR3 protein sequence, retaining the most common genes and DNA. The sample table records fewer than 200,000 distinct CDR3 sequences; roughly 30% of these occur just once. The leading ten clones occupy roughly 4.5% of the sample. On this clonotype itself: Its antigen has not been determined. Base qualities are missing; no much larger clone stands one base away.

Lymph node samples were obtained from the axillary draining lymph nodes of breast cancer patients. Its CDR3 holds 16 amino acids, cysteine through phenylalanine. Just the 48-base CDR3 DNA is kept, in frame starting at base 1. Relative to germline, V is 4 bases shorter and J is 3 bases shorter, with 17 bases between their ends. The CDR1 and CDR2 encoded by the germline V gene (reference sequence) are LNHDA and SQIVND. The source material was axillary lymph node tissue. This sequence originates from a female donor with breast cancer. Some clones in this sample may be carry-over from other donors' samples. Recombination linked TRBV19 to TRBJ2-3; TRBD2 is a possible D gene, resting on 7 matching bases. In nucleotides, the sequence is TGTGCCAGTAGTAGGTTAGCGGGTACAGGGACAGATACGCAGTATTTT. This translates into CASSRLAGTGTDTQYF.